One sample yielded the 6 T cell receptor beta chains listed below, sequenced in a study of Ad26.COV2.S vaccination and SARS-CoV-2 variants. Using immunoSEQ multiplex PCR, the repertoire was profiled, and TCRdb retains in-frame clones only, with some absent. This table has about 350,000 clones, around 83% appearing once. Treatment defined: about 20 received Ad26.COV2.S at low or high dose, single or two shots; 5 received placebo; per-sample allocation not given. The study sampled participants on day 63 after the first vaccine or placebo injection. This material consisted of peripheral blood, taken in a trial of Ad26.COV2.S vaccine versus placebo. The source is a person between 18 and 65 years old who received the Ad26.COV2.S COVID-19 vaccine or a placebo.

The chain couples TRBV18 to TRBJ2-7; TRBD2 agrees at 15 bases. There are 16 residues in the CDR3. The V gene end was trimmed by 3 bases and the J gene end by 5 bases; junction bases not matched to a gene: 5. Per the germline V gene, CDR1 is KGHSH and CDR2 is LQKENI. The CDR3 is CASSPGTSGRLDEQYF. The CDR3 DNA reads as TGTGCCAGCTCACCCGGGACTAGCGGGAGGCTGGACGAGCAGTACTTC.

The rearrangement joins TRBV7-2 to TRBJ1-4; D unclear. The CDR3 runs to 16 residues. Germline V gene sequence: CDR1 SGHTA, CDR2 FQGNSA. Trimming removed 1 base from V and 8 bases from J, with 17 bases in between. In nucleotides, the CDR3 is TGTGCCAGCAGCTTAGAAAAGTGGGCATCTTTGGAAAAACTGTTTTTT. Translating it yields CASSLEKWASLEKLFF. Drawing the rest from reference TRBV7-2 and TRBJ1-4, the complete variable domain is GAGVSQSPSNKVTEKGKDVELRCDPISGHTALYWYRQSLGQGLEFLIYFQGNSAPDKSGLPSDRFSAERTGGSVSTLTIQRTQQEDSAVYLCASSLEKWASLEKLFFGSGTQLSVL.

In DNA, the CDR3 is TGTGCCAGCTCACCCCTCGGCGGGGGTAACACTGAAGCTTTCTTT. This codes for CASSPLGGGNTEAFF. The chain is built from TRBV18 and TRBJ1-1, with D maybe TRBD1 (5 bases). The CDR3 contains 15 residues. Trimming stripped 3 bases from V and 2 bases from J, with 13 bases between. Per the germline V gene, CDR1 is KGHSH and CDR2 is LQKENI.

The sample holds a few counts of this clone. The chain uses TRBV7-9 and TRBJ1-5, with TRBD1 as a possible D gene (5 bases). From germline, CDR1 is SEHNR and CDR2 FQNEAQ (reference sequence). V dropped 2 bases and J dropped 1 base, with 9 bases sitting between them. This CDR3 contains 15 residues. Written as DNA, the CDR3 is TGTGCCAGCAGCTTACAGGGTTTGAGCAATCAGCCCCAGCATTTT. It specifies CASSLQGLSNQPQHF.

The chain couples TRBV28 to TRBJ1-1, with TRBD1 as a possible D gene (5 bases). The CDR3 runs 13 residues. Germline V CDR1 and CDR2: MDHEN, SYDVKM. Trimming shortened V by 2 bases and J by 6 bases, and 10 bases separated the two germline ends. The CDR3 reads CASSLGAGAEAFF. CDR3 sequence (DNA): TGTGCCAGCAGTTTAGGGGCGGGGGCTGAAGCTTTCTTT.

The rearrangement links TRBV25-1 to TRBJ2-3; TRBD1 matches 8 bases. This CDR3 has 16 residues. CDR1 and CDR2 from the germline V gene are MGHDK and SYGVNS. The V segment lost 0 bases and the J segment 5 bases; nucleotides outside the gene matches: 7. The CDR3 coding sequence is TGTGCCAGCAGTGAATATAGTCCAGGGGGCAAAGATACGCAGTATTTT. The encoded protein is CASSEYSPGGKDTQYF. Full variable domain (remainder filled in from reference TRBV25-1 and TRBJ2-3): EADIYQTPRYLVIGTGKKITLECSQTMGHDKMYWYQQDPGMELHLIHYSYGVNSTEKGDLSSESTVSRIRTEHFPLTLESARPSHTSQYLCASSEYSPGGKDTQYFGPGTRLTVL.